This T cell receptor beta chain stems from a study of human T cells and chemical hapten exposure. The V and J ends lost 7 bases and 2 bases respectively, with 12 bases between them. Looked up from germline, CDR1 is MDHEN and CDR2 is SYDVKM. CDR3 size: 13 residues. TCRdb reanalysed the RACE reads using MiXCR and keeps one entry per CDR3 protein. The table lists 180,000 or so distinct CDR3 sequences, around 30% of them singletons. About this clonotype: Its antigen is undetermined.

Study-wide points: Versus controls, expanded TCRs had significantly more large CDR3 similarity clusters. Sensitizing to DPC left TCRs with a frequency above 1 in 1000 unaltered.

Time point described: pre-sensitization, week 0. This sample's treatment: therapeutic diphenylcyclopropenone sensitization with weekly scalp DPC. Patch tests were applied only after blood draws. The TCR sequence derives from a woman aged 30 to 39 with alopecia areata. Some clones in this sample may be carry-over from other donors' samples. The chain couples TRBV28 to TRBJ2-7; D is uncertain. The sequences come from whole blood, collected in connection with sensitization to the hapten diphenylcyclopropenone (DPC). CDR3 nucleotide sequence: TGTGCCAGCAAGACGGAACAGCCCTACGAGCAGTACTTC. Protein sequence: CASKTEQPYEQYF.